The entry that follows covers one TCR beta chain sequence. Its antigen is currently unknown. The PCR employed 60 Vbeta primers together with 13 Jbeta primers. The assay was immunoSEQ multiplex PCR, and TCRdb's table has in-frame clones only and misses some. The table records around 140,000 clones, around four fifths of them present only once. Germline V gene sequence: CDR1 SGHRS, CDR2 YFSETQ. The length of the CDR3 is 15 residues. V trimming: 0 bases; J trimming: 9 bases; junction bases outside the gene matches: 6. These data come from a study of cytomegalovirus exposure and HLA in healthy donors. The study's findings and limits: Researchers reported in a later analysis that a missense DCLRE1C variant was tied to TCR beta V- and J-gene trimming.

This chain connects TRBV5-1 to TRBJ1-6; 7 bases fit TRBD1. The sequenced sample consisted of PBMCs. The source of this sequence is a woman in her thirties or forties in good health and CMV-seronegative. CDR3 protein: CASSLAGTERSPLHF. CDR3 bases: TGCGCCAGCAGCTTGGCCGGGACAGAGCGTTCACCCCTCCACTTT.